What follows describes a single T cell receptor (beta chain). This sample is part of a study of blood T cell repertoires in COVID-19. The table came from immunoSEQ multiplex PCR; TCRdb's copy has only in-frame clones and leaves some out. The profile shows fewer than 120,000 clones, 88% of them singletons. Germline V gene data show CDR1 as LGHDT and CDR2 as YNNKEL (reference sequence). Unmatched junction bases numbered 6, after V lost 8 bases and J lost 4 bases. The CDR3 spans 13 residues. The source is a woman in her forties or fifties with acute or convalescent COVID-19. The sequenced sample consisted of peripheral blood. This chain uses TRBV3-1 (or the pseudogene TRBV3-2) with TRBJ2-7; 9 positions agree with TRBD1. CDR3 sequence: CASAGTGRYEQYF. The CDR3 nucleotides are TGTGCCAGCGCTGGGACAGGGCGTTACGAGCAGTACTTC.